The 22 T cell receptor beta chains given below trace back to one sample, sequenced in a study of STAT5B mutations in CD4+ large granular lymphocyte leukemia. The data were produced by immunoSEQ multiplex PCR, yet TCRdb's version contains in-frame clones alone and is incomplete. The sample contains more than 30,000 clones, about 88% of which appear only once. The sample consisted of CD4+ T cells from blood buffy coats. These TCRs come from a human donor in good health.

The chain couples TRBV5-1 to TRBJ2-3; D uncertain. Per the germline V gene, CDR1 is SGHRS and CDR2 is YFSETQ. Trimming pared 2 bases from V and 2 bases from J, leaving 12 bases between. The CDR3 has 15 amino acids. The CDR3 DNA reads as TGCGCCAGCAGCTTACAAGGGTCCCTCACAGATACGCAGTATTTT. Amino acid sequence: CASSLQGSLTDTQYF. Full variable domain (rest looked up from reference TRBV5-1 and TRBJ2-3): KAGVTQTPRYLIKTRGQQVTLSCSPISGHRSVSWYQQTPGQGLQFLFEYFSETQRNKGNFPGRFSGRQFSNSRSEMNVSTLELGDSALYLCASSLQGSLTDTQYFGPGTRLTVL.

The chain is built from TRBV11-3 and TRBJ2-7; D ambiguous. V was cut by 3 bases and J by 3 bases, with 6 bases left in between. The CDR3 is made up of 12 amino acids. Germline CDR1 is SGHNT and CDR2 is YENEEA. CDR3 residues: CASSLSRYEQYF. CDR3 sequence (DNA): TGTGCCAGCAGCTTGAGCCGCTACGAGCAGTACTTC.

The chain carries TRBV2 and TRBJ2-1; D is unresolved. The germline gives CDR1 SNHLY, CDR2 FYNNEI. The ends were cut back, 4 bases at V and 2 bases at J, with 12 bases in the middle. The CDR3 contains 15 residues. The CDR3 region is CASSVLKATYNEQFF. The CDR3 coding sequence is TGTGCCAGCAGTGTCCTCAAAGCTACCTACAATGAGCAGTTCTTC.

The CDR3 coding sequence is TGCGCCAGCAGCTTGGCAGGGTCCCACGAGCAGTACTTC. It encodes CASSLAGSHEQYF. This sequence joins TRBV5-1 and TRBJ2-7; perhaps TRBD1 as D (5 bases). The CDR3 consists of 13 residues. CDR1 is SGHRS, CDR2 YFSETQ, per germline. V dropped 0 bases and J dropped 5 bases, with 9 bases sitting between them.

The chain joins TRBV7-6 to TRBJ2-1; D gene unclear. CDR3 size: 15 residues. Germline CDR1 SGHVS, CDR2 FNYEAQ. The V end was cut by 5 bases, the J end by 1 base, with 12 bases between. For the CDR3, the DNA is TGTGCCAGCAGCGCAGTAGCAGCATCCTACAATGAGCAGTTCTTC. Translated, it gives CASSAVAASYNEQFF.

The chain is built from TRBV5-1 and TRBJ2-7; D is tentatively TRBD1 or TRBD2 (7 bases each). CDR1 is SGHRS, CDR2 YFSETQ, per germline. V lost 3 bases, J lost 3 bases, and 13 bases lay in between. The CDR3 runs 14 residues. This CDR3 is CASSWGGDSYEQYF. As DNA, the CDR3 is TGCGCCAGCAGCTGGGGGGGGGACAGCTACGAGCAGTACTTC.

In this sample, this clone turned up once. The rearrangement uses TRBV11-3 and TRBJ1-1; D gene unclear. CDR1 SGHNT and CDR2 YENEEA come from the germline V gene. This CDR3 has 14 amino acids. Trimming left V 5 bases short and J 4 bases short, with 14 bases between. For the CDR3, the DNA is TGTGCCAGCAGCCCCCGTGCCGGGTTCACTGAAGCTTTCTTT. It yields the protein CASSPRAGFTEAFF.

V usage is TRBV5-1 and J usage is TRBJ2-7; 8 positions match TRBD1. CDR3 length: 14 amino acids. Losses at the gene ends were 4 bases for V and 2 bases for J; bases not matched to a gene: 5. The germline V gene has CDR1 SGHRS and CDR2 YFSETQ. The CDR3 here is CASSRTTGAYEQYF. CDR3 DNA: TGCGCCAGCAGCCGAACGACAGGGGCCTACGAGCAGTACTTC.

This clone appeared once. The rearrangement links TRBV2 to TRBJ2-3; D gene unclear. Germline V lookup: CDR1 SNHLY, CDR2 FYNNEI. The CDR3 is 13 residues long. V lost 3 bases and J 1 base, leaving 5 bases between the germline ends. The CDR3 bases are TGTGCCAGCAGTGATTGGGGCACAGATACGCAGTATTTT. Translation gives CASSDWGTDTQYF.

The chain employs TRBV27 and TRBJ2-5; 13 bases match TRBD2. V lost 4 bases, J lost 2 bases, and 10 bases stayed unmatched. The length of the CDR3 is 18 residues. The germline V gene has CDR1 MNHEY and CDR2 SMNVEV (reference sequence). The CDR3 DNA sequence: TGTGCCAGCAGTTCAGGACTAGCGGGAGCGGGTCGTCAAGAGACCCAGTACTTC. Translated, it gives CASSSGLAGAGRQETQYF.

The rearrangement links TRBV6-5 to TRBJ2-3, with TRBD2 identical over 15 bases. The CDR3 consists of 14 residues. J lost 6 bases, V lost 5 bases, and 0 bases had no gene match. CDR1 MNHEY and CDR2 SVGAGI come from the germline V gene. CDR3 sequence (DNA): TGTGCCAGCAGTGGACTAGCGGGAGGGGATACGCAGTATTTT. It translates to CASSGLAGGDTQYF.

The gene calls are TRBV19 and TRBJ2-7; 9 bases match TRBD1. Germline CDR1 LNHDA, CDR2 SQIVND (reference sequence). The junction had 6 bases not matched to a gene; V was cut back by 6 bases and J by 3 bases. The length of the CDR3 is 14 residues. In DNA form, the CDR3 reads TGTGCCAGTAGCTTGGGACAGGGAGGCTACGAGCAGTACTTC. Encoded protein: CASSLGQGGYEQYF.

The chain has TRBV25-1 and TRBJ2-5; TRBD2 matches at 10 bases. J lost 2 bases, V lost 1 base, and 10 bases had no gene match. The CDR3 length is 18 residues. In germline, CDR1 is MGHDK, CDR2 SYGVNS. CDR3 sequence reads: CASSESGWTSGNQETQYF. The CDR3 DNA is TGTGCCAGCAGTGAATCCGGCTGGACTAGCGGAAATCAAGAGACCCAGTACTTC. Complete variable domain (other parts from reference TRBV25-1 and TRBJ2-5): EADIYQTPRYLVIGTGKKITLECSQTMGHDKMYWYQQDPGMELHLIHYSYGVNSTEKGDLSSESTVSRIRTEHFPLTLESARPSHTSQYLCASSESGWTSGNQETQYFGPGTRLLVL.

The chain carries TRBV7-9 and TRBJ2-7; 7 bases are shared with TRBD1. The germline gives CDR1 SEHNR, CDR2 FQNEAQ (reference sequence). Germline trimming cut 6 bases from V and 2 bases from J; bases unmatched to any gene: 4. There are 13 residues in the CDR3. The CDR3 is CASRETGPYEQYF. In nucleotides, the CDR3 is TGTGCCAGCAGGGAGACAGGGCCCTACGAGCAGTACTTC.

This clone has only one observation. This chain links TRBV7-9 with TRBJ2-3; D is undetermined. V was shortened by 1 base and J by 7 bases, with 3 bases between the two germline ends. The CDR3 runs 11 residues. The germline V gene has CDR1 SEHNR and CDR2 FQNEAQ (reference sequence). The CDR3 DNA reads TGTGCCAGCAGCTTAGGGAATACGCAGTATTTT. This gives the protein CASSLGNTQYF.

The chain carries TRBV5-1 and TRBJ2-2; the D is unclear. There are 15 residues in the CDR3. Germline CDR1 reads SGHRS; CDR2 reads YFSETQ. The V and J ends lost 2 bases and 3 bases respectively, with 11 bases between them. CDR3 residues: CASSFLNPDTGELFF. The CDR3, as DNA: TGCGCCAGCAGCTTCTTAAACCCGGACACCGGGGAGCTGTTTTTT.

The CDR3 region is CASSYFDRSYEQYF. CDR3 DNA: TGTGCCAGCAGTTACTTTGACAGATCCTACGAGCAGTACTTC. The chain links TRBV6-5 to TRBJ2-7; tentative D call: TRBD1 (5 bases). The germline V gene has CDR1 MNHEY and CDR2 SVGAGI. Trimming took off 1 base at V and 1 base at J, with 8 bases between the two ends. This CDR3 spans 14 amino acids.

This sequence joins TRBV11-3 and TRBJ1-1, with 9 bases aligning to TRBD1. The CDR3 runs 15 residues. With V trimmed by 5 bases and J by 5 bases, 9 bases remained unmatched. CDR1 is SGHNT and CDR2 is YENEEA in the germline V gene. The chain's CDR3 is CASSLRDRAGTEAFF. The CDR3 region has the DNA TGTGCCAGCAGCCTCCGGGACAGGGCAGGGACTGAAGCTTTCTTT.

CDR3 sequence (DNA): TGTGCCAGCAGCTATTCCAGGGGTATAGGTCAGGAGACCCAGTACTTC. Translation: CASSYSRGIGQETQYF. This chain uses TRBV11-3 with TRBJ2-5; TRBD1 is a possible D gene (6 bases). Germline CDR1 is SGHNT and CDR2 is YENEEA. Trimming pared 4 bases from V and 5 bases from J, leaving 20 bases between. The CDR3 runs to 16 residues.

The chain combines TRBV6-5 with TRBJ2-3; 10 bases agree with TRBD2. Trimming at V came to 5 bases and at J to 3 bases, leaving 5 bases not matched to a gene. Germline V gives CDR1 MNHEY, CDR2 SVGAGI. The CDR3 runs 15 residues. CDR3 amino acids: CASSRLAGETDTQYF. The DNA of the CDR3 is TGTGCCAGCAGTCGCCTAGCGGGAGAAACAGATACGCAGTATTTT.

The chain carries TRBV15 and TRBJ1-4; the match to TRBD1 covers 7 bases. The germline gives CDR1 LNHNV, CDR2 YYDKDF (reference sequence). The CDR3 loop spans 17 amino acids. The V gene end was trimmed by 4 bases and the J gene end by 4 bases; junction bases not matched to a gene: 12. CDR3 nucleotides: TGTGCCACCAGCACTGACGGACAGGTCAAAAGTAATGAAAAACTGTTTTTT. Translation gives CATSTDGQVKSNEKLFF.

In its sample, this clone was seen once. The chain links TRBV6-5 to TRBJ2-5; no clear D gene. The DNA end is more similar to TRBJ2-7, so the J call may be wrong. Germline V gene sequence: CDR1 MNHEY, CDR2 SVGAGI. The CDR3 is 14 residues long. Here the CDR3 DNA reads TGTGCCAGCAGTTACTCGACGGACTCCTACGAGCAGTACTTC. It translates to CASSYSTDSYEQYF.